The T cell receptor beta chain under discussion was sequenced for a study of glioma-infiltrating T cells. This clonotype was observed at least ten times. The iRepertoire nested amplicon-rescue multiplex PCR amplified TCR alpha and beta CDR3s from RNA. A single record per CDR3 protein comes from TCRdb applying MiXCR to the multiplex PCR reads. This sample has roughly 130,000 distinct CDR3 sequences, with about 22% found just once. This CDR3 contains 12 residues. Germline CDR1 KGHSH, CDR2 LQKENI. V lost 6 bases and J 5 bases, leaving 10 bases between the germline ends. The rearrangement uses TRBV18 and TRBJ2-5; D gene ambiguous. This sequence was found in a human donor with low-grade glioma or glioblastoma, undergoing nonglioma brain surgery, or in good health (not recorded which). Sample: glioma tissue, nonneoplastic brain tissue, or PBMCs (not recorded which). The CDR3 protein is CASSPPGETQYF. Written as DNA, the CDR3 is TGTGCCAGCTCGCCGCCTGGGGAGACCCAGTACTTC.